Each of the 10 T cell receptor beta chains below was sequenced from the same sample in a study of T cell responses to AZD1222 COVID-19 vaccine. Sequencing was performed with immunoSEQ multiplex PCR; in TCRdb, only in-frame clones are kept and a portion is missing. The table lists 140,000 to 150,000 clones, 92% of them singletons. The sample was peripheral blood, taken 28 days after the second AZD1222 dose. These receptor sequences come from an adult who received the AZD1222 COVID-19 vaccine.

The chain combines TRBV5-5 with TRBJ2-3; weak D call: TRBD1 (5 bases). This CDR3 spans 14 amino acids. V lost 0 bases to trimming and J lost 5 bases, with 10 bases between them. Looked up from germline, CDR1 is SGHKS and CDR2 is YYEKEE (reference sequence). The DNA for the CDR3 is TGTGCCAGCAGCTTGGGGGGCGTCAAAGATACGCAGTATTTT. Translation: CASSLGGVKDTQYF.

The chain joins TRBV6-5 to TRBJ1-6, with no clear D. The CDR3 has 14 amino acids. Trimming stripped 2 bases from V and 3 bases from J, with 5 bases between. Germline-derived CDR1 and CDR2 are MNHEY and SVGAGI. The CDR3 spells CASSYGFYNSPLHF. As DNA, the CDR3 is TGTGCCAGCAGTTACGGTTTCTATAATTCACCCCTCCACTTT.

Concerning this clone itself: Other DNA sequences in this specimen translate into the identical CDR3. The rearrangement uses TRBV5-1 and TRBJ2-3; D is unresolved. This CDR3 is 14 amino acids long. V lost 0 bases and J lost 2, with 7 bases in between. Per the germline V gene, CDR1 is SGHRS and CDR2 is YFSETQ. DNA for the CDR3: TGCGCCAGCAGCTTGGCCTCGGACACAGATACGCAGTATTTT. Protein: CASSLASDTDTQYF.

The rearrangement links TRBV29-1 to TRBJ1-2; D gene unclear. CDR1 and CDR2 from the germline V gene are SQVTM and ANQGSEA. Trimming took off 7 bases at V and 6 bases at J, with 9 bases between the two ends. The CDR3 totals 10 residues. The chain's CDR3 is CSAVGHGYTF. The CDR3, as DNA: TGCAGCGCGGTGGGCCATGGCTACACCTTC.

This chain links TRBV28 with TRBJ2-3; D not resolved. Trimming took off 6 bases at V and 1 base at J, with 11 bases between the two ends. Germline V gene lookup returns CDR1 MDHEN and CDR2 SYDVKM. This CDR3 is built from 14 residues. DNA of the CDR3: TGTGCCAGCAGCCTTGGCCTTGGCACAGATACGCAGTATTTT. This encodes CASSLGLGTDTQYF.

This chain joins TRBV6-5 and TRBJ2-7; D is undetermined. There are 15 residues in the CDR3. The V and J ends lost 0 bases and 4 bases respectively, with 13 bases between them. Germline lookup yields CDR1 MNHEY and CDR2 SVGAGI. CDR3 amino acids: CASSYSYRALYEQYF. The CDR3 DNA reads TGTGCCAGCAGTTACTCGTATCGGGCCCTTTACGAGCAGTACTTC.

The chain combines TRBV18 with TRBJ1-5, with D possibly TRBD1 on 5 matching bases. CDR1 KGHSH and CDR2 LQKENI come from the germline V gene. CDR3 length: 14 amino acids. V was clipped by 3 bases and J by 3 bases, with 9 bases between them. Here the CDR3 DNA reads TGTGCCAGCTCACCTACAGGTTTCAATCAGCCCCAGCATTTT. This translates into CASSPTGFNQPQHF.

CDR3 in amino acids: CASRGLALNTGELFF. In nucleotides, the CDR3 is TGTGCCAGCAGGGGACTAGCACTCAACACCGGGGAGCTGTTTTTT. V usage is TRBV28 and J usage is TRBJ2-2, with 9 bases identical to TRBD2. The CDR3 extends over 15 amino acids. Germline-derived CDR1 and CDR2 are MDHEN and SYDVKM. The V gene end was trimmed by 6 bases and the J gene end by 2 bases; junction bases not matched to a gene: 4.

The CDR3 nucleotides read TGTGCCAGCTCACCACGATTGAGTGCCTCGACAGATACGCAGTATTTT. Translation gives CASSPRLSASTDTQYF. The chain uses TRBV18 and TRBJ2-3; D is ambiguous. Looked up from germline, CDR1 is KGHSH and CDR2 is LQKENI. The V end was cut by 1 base, the J end by 3 bases, with 14 bases between. The CDR3 spans 16 residues.

The chain recombines TRBV28 with TRBJ2-7; D perhaps matches TRBD2 (5 bases). Trimming pared 4 bases from V and 6 bases from J, leaving 19 bases between. The CDR3 contains 15 residues. From germline, CDR1 is MDHEN and CDR2 SYDVKM. Written as DNA, the CDR3 is TGTGCCAGCAGTTCCTCGACTCAACGACTACGCGAGCAGTACTTC. Translating gives CASSSSTQRLREQYF.